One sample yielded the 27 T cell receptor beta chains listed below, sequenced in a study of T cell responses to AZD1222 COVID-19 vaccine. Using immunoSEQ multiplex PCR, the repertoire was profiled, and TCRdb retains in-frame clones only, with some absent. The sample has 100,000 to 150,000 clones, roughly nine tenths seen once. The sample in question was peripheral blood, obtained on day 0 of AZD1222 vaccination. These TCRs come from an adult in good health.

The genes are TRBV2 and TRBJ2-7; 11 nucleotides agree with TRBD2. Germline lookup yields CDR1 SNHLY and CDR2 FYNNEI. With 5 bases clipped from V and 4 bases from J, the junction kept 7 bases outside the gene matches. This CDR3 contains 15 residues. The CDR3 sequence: CASSLLSGGAYEQYF. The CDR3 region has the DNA TGTGCCAGCAGTTTACTTAGCGGGGGGGCGTACGAGCAGTACTTC. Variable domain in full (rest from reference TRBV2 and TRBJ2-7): EPEVTQTPSHQVTQMGQEVILRCVPISNHLYFYWYRQILGQKVEFLVSFYNNEISEKSEIFDDQFSVERPDGSNFTLKIRSTKLEDSAMYFCASSLLSGGAYEQYFGPGTRLTVT.

CDR3 in DNA: TGTGCCAGCAGTTTTAGGAGGGGGGGCACAGATACGCAGTATTTT. It yields the protein CASSFRRGGTDTQYF. The V call is TRBV27, the J call TRBJ2-3; D may be TRBD1 or TRBD2 (6 bases each). The CDR3 is 15 amino acids. V lost 3 bases and J 1 base, leaving 11 bases between the germline ends. Germline CDR1 is MNHEY and CDR2 is SMNVEV (reference sequence).

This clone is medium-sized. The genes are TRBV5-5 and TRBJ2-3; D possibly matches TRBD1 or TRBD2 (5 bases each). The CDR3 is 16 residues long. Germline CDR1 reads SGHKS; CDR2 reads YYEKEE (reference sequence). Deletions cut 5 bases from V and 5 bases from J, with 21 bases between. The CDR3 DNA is TGTGCCAGCAGTAACGCGTTGGGGGTGGCGTTAGATACGCAGTATTTT. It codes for CASSNALGVALDTQYF.

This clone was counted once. CDR3 sequence (DNA): TGTGCCAGCAGTTTAGGTAGGAACACTGAAGCTTTCTTT. It is translated as CASSLGRNTEAFF. The chain joins TRBV27 to TRBJ1-1; D not certain. The germline V gene has CDR1 MNHEY and CDR2 SMNVEV (reference sequence). V was clipped by 2 bases and J by 1 base, with 5 bases between them. The CDR3 has 13 amino acids.

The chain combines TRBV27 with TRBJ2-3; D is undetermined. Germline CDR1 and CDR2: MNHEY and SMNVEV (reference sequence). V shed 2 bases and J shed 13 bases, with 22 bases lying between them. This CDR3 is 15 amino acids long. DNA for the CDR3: TGTGCCAGCAGTTTAACCTCATCTCCGGCGGACCTGGAGTATTTT. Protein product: CASSLTSSPADLEYF.

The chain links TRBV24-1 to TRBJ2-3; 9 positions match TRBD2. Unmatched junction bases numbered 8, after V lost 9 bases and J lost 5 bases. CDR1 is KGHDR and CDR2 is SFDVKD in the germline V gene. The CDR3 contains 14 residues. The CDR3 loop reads CATQPGGREDTQYF. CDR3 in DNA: TGTGCCACCCAGCCTGGCGGGAGGGAAGATACGCAGTATTTT.

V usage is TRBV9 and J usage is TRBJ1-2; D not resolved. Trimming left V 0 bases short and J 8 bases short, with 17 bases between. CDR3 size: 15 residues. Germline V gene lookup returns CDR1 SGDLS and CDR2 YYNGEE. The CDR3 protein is CASSVAEDPWRGYTF. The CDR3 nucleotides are TGTGCCAGCAGCGTAGCGGAGGACCCGTGGAGAGGCTACACCTTC.

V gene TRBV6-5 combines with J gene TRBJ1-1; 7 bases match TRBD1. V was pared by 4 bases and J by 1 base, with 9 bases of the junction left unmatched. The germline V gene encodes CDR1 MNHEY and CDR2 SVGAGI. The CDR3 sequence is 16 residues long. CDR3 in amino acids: CASSFRLGQANTEAFF. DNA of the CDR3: TGTGCCAGCAGTTTTCGTCTCGGACAGGCGAACACTGAAGCTTTCTTT.

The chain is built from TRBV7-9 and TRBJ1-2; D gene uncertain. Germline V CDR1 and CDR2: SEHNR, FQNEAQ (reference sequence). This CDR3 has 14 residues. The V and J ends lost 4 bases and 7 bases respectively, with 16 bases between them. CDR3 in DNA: TGTGCCAGCAGCTATGAAAGGCGAGGAGGTGGCTACACCTTC. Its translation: CASSYERRGGGYTF.

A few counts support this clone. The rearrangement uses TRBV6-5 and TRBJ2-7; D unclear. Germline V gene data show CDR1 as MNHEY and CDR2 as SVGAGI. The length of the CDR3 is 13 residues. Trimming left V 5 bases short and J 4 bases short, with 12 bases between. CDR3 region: CASSRVPPYEQYF. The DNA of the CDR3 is TGTGCCAGCAGTCGGGTTCCCCCGTACGAGCAGTACTTC.

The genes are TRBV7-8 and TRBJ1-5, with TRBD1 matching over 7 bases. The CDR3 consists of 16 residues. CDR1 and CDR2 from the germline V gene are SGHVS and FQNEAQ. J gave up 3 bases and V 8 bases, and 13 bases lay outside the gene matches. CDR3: CASGQGGGDDNQPQHF. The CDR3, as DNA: TGTGCCAGCGGGCAGGGGGGGGGAGATGACAATCAGCCCCAGCATTTT.

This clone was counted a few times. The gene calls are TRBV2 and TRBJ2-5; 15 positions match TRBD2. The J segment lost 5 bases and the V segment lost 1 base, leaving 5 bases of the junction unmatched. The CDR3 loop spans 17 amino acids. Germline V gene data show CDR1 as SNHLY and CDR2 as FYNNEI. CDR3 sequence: CASSEGTSGGARETQYF. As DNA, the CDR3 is TGTGCCAGCAGTGAAGGGACTAGCGGGGGGGCGCGGGAGACCCAGTACTTC.

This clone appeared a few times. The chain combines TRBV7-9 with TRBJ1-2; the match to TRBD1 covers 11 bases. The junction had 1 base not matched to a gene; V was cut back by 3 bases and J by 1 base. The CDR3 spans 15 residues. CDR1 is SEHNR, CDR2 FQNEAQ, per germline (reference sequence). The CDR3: CASSFGTGGNYGYTF. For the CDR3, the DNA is TGTGCCAGCAGCTTTGGGACAGGGGGTAACTATGGCTACACCTTC.

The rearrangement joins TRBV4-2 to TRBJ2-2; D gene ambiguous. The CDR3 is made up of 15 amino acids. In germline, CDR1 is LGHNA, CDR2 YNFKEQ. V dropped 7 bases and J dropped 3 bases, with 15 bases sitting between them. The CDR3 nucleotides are TGTGCCAGCACCTTGGGCCTAGGTGACACCGGGGAGCTGTTTTTT. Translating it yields CASTLGLGDTGELFF.

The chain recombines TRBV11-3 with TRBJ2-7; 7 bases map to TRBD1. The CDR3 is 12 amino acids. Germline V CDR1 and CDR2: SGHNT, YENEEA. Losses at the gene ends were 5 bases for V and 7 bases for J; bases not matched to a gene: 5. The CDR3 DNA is TGTGCCAGCAGCCGTGGGACAGAAGAGCAGTACTTC. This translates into CASSRGTEEQYF.

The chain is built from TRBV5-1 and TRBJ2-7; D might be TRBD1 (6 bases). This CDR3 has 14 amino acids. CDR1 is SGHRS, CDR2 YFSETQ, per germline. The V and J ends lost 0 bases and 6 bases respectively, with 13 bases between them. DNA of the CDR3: TGCGCCAGCAGCTTGGCCGGGACAACCCCCGAGCAGTACTTC. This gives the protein CASSLAGTTPEQYF.

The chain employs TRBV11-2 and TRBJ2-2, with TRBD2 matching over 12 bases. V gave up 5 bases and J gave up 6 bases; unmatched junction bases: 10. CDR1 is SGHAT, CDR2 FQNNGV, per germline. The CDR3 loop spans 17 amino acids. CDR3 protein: CASSLQTSGSRSGELFF. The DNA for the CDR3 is TGTGCCAGCAGCCTACAGACTAGCGGGAGTAGATCCGGGGAGCTGTTTTTT.

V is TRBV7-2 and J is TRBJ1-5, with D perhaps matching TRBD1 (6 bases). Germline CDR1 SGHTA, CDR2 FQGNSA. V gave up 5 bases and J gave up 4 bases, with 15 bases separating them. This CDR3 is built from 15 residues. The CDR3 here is CASSGWGALNQPQHF. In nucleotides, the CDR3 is TGTGCCAGCAGCGGGTGGGGGGCGTTAAATCAGCCCCAGCATTTT.

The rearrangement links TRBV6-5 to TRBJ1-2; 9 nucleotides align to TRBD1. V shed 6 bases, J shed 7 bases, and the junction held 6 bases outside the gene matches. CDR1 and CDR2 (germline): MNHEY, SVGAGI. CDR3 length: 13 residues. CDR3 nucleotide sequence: TGTGCCAGCAGAGGGACAGGGTTTGGTGGCTACACCTTC. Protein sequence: CASRGTGFGGYTF.

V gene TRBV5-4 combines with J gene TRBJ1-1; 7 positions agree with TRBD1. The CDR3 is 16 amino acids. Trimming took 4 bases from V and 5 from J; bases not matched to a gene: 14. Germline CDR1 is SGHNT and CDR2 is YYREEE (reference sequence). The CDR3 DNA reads TGTGCCAGCAGCATGGGGAACAGGGGTTCTGGGACTGAAGCTTTCTTT. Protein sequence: CASSMGNRGSGTEAFF.

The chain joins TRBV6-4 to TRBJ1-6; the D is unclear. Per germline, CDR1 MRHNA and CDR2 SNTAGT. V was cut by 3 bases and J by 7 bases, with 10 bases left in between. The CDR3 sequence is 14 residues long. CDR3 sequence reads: CASSDAAANSPLHF. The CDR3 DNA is TGTGCCAGCAGTGATGCGGCAGCAAATTCACCCCTCCACTTT.

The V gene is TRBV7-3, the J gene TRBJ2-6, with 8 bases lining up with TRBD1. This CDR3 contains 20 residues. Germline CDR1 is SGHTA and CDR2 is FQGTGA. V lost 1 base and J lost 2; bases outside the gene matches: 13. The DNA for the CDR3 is TGTGCCAGCAGCTTAAAGGGGGGAGGACAGGGCTCCACTGGGGCCAACGTCCTGACTTTC. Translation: CASSLKGGGQGSTGANVLTF.

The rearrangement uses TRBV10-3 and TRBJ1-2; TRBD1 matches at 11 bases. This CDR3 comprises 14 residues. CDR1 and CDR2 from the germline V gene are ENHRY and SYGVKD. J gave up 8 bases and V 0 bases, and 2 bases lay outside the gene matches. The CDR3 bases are TGTGCCATCAGTGAGTCGGGACAGGGGGTAGGCTACACCTTC. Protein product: CAISESGQGVGYTF.

This chain's CDR3 is CASSIQGNSYNEQFF. The CDR3 DNA sequence: TGTGCCAGCAGCATACAGGGGAATAGCTACAATGAGCAGTTCTTC. The chain links TRBV9 to TRBJ2-1; TRBD1 matches at 7 bases. With 4 bases clipped from V and 3 bases from J, the junction kept 7 bases outside the gene matches. This CDR3 has 15 amino acids. Germline CDR1 is SGDLS and CDR2 is YYNGEE. Full variable domain (remainder filled in from reference TRBV9 and TRBJ2-1): DSGVTQTPKHLITATGQRVTLRCSPRSGDLSVYWYQQSLDQGLQFLIQYYNGEERAKGNILERFSAQQFPDLHSELNLSSLELGDSALYFCASSIQGNSYNEQFFGPGTRLTVL.

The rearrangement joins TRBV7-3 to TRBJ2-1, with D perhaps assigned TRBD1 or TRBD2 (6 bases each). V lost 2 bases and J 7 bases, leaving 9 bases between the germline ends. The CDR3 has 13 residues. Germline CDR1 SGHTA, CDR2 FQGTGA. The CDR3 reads CASSLGGPNEQFF. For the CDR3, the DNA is TGTGCCAGCAGCTTAGGGGGGCCTAATGAGCAGTTCTTC.

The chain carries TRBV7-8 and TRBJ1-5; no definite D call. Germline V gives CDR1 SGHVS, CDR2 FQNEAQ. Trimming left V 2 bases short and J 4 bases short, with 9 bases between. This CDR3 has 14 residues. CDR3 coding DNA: TGTGCCAGCAGCTTATTGGAAGTGAATCAGCCCCAGCATTTT. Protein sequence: CASSLLEVNQPQHF.

The CDR3 here is CASSLARESEYF. The CDR3, as DNA: TGTGCCAGCAGCTTAGCGCGGGAGTCGGAATATTTT. The chain links TRBV7-9 to TRBJ2-3; 7 positions agree with TRBD2. CDR1 and CDR2 from the germline V gene are SEHNR and FQNEAQ (reference sequence). The ends lost 0 bases at V and 15 bases at J; junction bases unmatched: 6. This CDR3 has 12 amino acids.